Shown below are 4 T cell receptor beta chains from a single sample sequenced in a study of cytomegalovirus exposure and HLA in healthy donors (dated by TCRdb to the late 2010s). Receptor amplification or capture employed the immunoSEQ multiplex PCR assay. The multiplex PCR relied on a mix of 60 forward primers for TCR Vbeta segments and 13 reverse primers for TCR Jbeta segments. The clones in this table, taken by TCRdb from immuneACCESS, are in-frame only. Not every clone is retained; where verified, under half of the shortfall comes from an unresolved V gene, and the cause of the rest is unknown. In this sample's table one finds roughly 190,000 clones. Around 0.79% of the sample goes to the ten largest clones. Material: PBMCs. The source is a woman aged 18-35 years in good health and CMV-seropositive.

This sequence joins TRBV11-2 and TRBJ2-1; 11 nucleotides agree with TRBD2. The ends lost 4 bases at V and 7 bases at J; junction bases unmatched: 15. CDR1 SGHAT and CDR2 FQNNGV come from the germline V gene. This CDR3 has 18 residues. CDR3 sequence: CASSSGTSGAKGTNEQFF. DNA of the CDR3: TGTGCCAGCAGCTCCGGGACTAGCGGAGCCAAAGGGACTAATGAGCAGTTCTTC. The full variable domain, completed using reference TRBV11-2 and TRBJ2-1, is EAGVAQSPRYKIIEKRQSVAFWCNPISGHATLYWYQQILGQGPKLLIQFQNNGVVDDSQLPKDRFSAERLKGVDSTLKIQPAKLEDSAVYLCASSSGTSGAKGTNEQFFGPGTRLTVL.

This chain links TRBV6-5 with TRBJ2-1; D gene unclear. The CDR3 sequence is 11 residues long. V dropped 11 bases and J dropped 6 bases, with 11 bases sitting between them. The V gene's germline CDR1 is MNHEY and CDR2 SVGAGI. The CDR3 DNA sequence: TGTGCCTCTAGAGTTGGCAATGAGCAGTTCTTC. Translation gives CASRVGNEQFF.

This chain links TRBV19 with TRBJ1-2; 8 bases fit TRBD1. Germline V gene sequence: CDR1 LNHDA, CDR2 SQIVND (reference sequence). The ends lost 6 bases at V and 1 base at J; junction bases unmatched: 4. The CDR3 has 14 amino acids. DNA for the CDR3: TGTGCCAGTAGCTGGACAGGGAGTAACTATGGCTACACCTTC. Translated: CASSWTGSNYGYTF.

The V call is TRBV5-5, the J call TRBJ1-5; 10 bases fit TRBD1. V gave up 2 bases and J gave up 0 bases; unmatched junction bases: 2. The CDR3 is 16 residues long. Germline V gene sequence: CDR1 SGHKS, CDR2 YYEKEE (reference sequence). This chain's CDR3 is CASSLGTGVSNQPQHF. CDR3 nucleotides: TGTGCCAGCAGCTTAGGGACAGGGGTTAGCAATCAGCCCCAGCATTTT.